Here is one T cell receptor beta chain with its context. The trim removed 0 bases at V and 7 bases at J, leaving 14 bases unmatched. This CDR3 contains 17 residues. CDR1 is LGHDT and CDR2 is YNNKEL in the germline V gene (reference sequence). These data belong to a study of blood T cell repertoires in COVID-19. The participants were between roughly 18 and 100 years old and came from about two dozen US areas. Recovered participants had two consecutive negative NP/OP PCR tests, healthcare professional clearance, or symptom resolution. The repertoire was sequenced with immunoSEQ multiplex PCR; TCRdb's copy has only in-frame clones and lacks some. This sample has about 180,000 clones, with 70% to 85% found just once.

Material: PBMCs or T cells enriched from blood (not recorded which). This sequence originates from a man between 45 and 60 years old who had recovered from COVID-19. The V call is TRBV3-1 (or the pseudogene TRBV3-2), the J call TRBJ1-2; 7 bases map to TRBD1. The CDR3 DNA reads TGTGCCAGCAGCCAAGATCTTTATCGGGACAGTCCTCTTGGCTACACCTTC. Amino acid sequence: CASSQDLYRDSPLGYTF.